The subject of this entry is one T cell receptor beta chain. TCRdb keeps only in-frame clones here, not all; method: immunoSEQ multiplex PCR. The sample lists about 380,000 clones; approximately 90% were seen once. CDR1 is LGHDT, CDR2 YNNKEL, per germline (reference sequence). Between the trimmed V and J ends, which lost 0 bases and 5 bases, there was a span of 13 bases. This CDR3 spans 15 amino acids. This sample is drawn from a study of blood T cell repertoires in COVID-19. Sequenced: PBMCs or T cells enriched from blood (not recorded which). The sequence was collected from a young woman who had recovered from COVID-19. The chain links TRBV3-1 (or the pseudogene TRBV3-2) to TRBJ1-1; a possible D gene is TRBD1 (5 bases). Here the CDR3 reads CASSQEGGGWTEAFF. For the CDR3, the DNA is TGTGCCAGCAGCCAAGAAGGTGGGGGGTGGACTGAAGCTTTCTTT.